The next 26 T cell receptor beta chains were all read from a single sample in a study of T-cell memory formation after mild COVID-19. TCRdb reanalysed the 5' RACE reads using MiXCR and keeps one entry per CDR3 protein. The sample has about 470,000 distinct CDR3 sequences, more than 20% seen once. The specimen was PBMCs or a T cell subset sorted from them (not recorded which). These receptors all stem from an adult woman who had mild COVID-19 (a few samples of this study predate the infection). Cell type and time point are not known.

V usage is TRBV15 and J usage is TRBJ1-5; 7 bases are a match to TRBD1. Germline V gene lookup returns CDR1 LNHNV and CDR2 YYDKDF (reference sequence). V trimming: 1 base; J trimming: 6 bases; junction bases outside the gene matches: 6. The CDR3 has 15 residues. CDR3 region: CATSRGRGNGQPQHF. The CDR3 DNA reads TGTGCCACCAGCAGAGGCAGGGGGAATGGTCAGCCCCAGCATTTT.

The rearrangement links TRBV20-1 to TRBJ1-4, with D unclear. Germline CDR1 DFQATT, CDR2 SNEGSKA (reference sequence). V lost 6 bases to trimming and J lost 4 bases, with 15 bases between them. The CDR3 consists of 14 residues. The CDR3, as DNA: TGCAGTGCCGCCGGCTCGAAATATAATGAAAAACTGTTTTTT. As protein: CSAAGSKYNEKLFF.

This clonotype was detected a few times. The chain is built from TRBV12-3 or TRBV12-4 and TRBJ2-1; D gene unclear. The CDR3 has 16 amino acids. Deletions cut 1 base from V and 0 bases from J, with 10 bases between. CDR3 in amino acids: CASSLVVGSSYNEQFF. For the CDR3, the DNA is TGTGCCAGCAGTTTAGTTGTGGGGTCCTCCTACAATGAGCAGTTCTTC.

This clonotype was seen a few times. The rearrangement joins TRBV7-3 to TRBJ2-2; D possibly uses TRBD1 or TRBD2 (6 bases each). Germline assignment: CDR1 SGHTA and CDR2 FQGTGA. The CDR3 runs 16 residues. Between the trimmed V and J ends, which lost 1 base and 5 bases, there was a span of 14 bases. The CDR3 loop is CASSLRGGTGTGELFF. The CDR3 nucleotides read TGTGCCAGCAGCTTAAGAGGGGGGACCGGGACCGGGGAGCTGTTTTTT.

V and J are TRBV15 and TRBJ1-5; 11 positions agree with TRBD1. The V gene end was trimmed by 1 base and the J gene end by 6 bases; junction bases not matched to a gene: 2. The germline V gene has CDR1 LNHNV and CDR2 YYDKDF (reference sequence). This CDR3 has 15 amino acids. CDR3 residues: CATSRGDRGIQPQHF. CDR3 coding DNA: TGTGCCACCAGCAGAGGGGACAGGGGGATTCAGCCCCAGCATTTT.

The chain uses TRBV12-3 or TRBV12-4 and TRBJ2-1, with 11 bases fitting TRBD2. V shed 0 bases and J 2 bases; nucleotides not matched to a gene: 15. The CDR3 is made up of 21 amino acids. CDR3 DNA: TGTGCCAGCAGTTTAGCTCGGAGGGGACTAGCGGCGCGGGGGGCCTACAATGAGCAGTTCTTC. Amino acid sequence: CASSLARRGLAARGAYNEQFF.

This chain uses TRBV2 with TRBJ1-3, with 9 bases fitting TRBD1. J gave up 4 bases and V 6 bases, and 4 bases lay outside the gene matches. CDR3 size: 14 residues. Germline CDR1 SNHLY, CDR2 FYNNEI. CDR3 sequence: CASRAGTGGNTIYF. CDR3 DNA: TGTGCCAGCAGAGCCGGGACAGGGGGAAACACCATATATTTT.

The CDR3 bases are TGTGCCAGCAGCTTAGGGTCGGGGACTCGCTACGAGCAGTACTTC. Its translation is CASSLGSGTRYEQYF. The rearrangement joins TRBV7-6 to TRBJ2-7; TRBD2 is a possible D gene (6 bases). The CDR3 loop spans 15 amino acids. Trimming pared 1 base from V and 3 bases from J, leaving 13 bases between. The germline CDR1 and CDR2 sequences are SGHVS and FNYEAQ.

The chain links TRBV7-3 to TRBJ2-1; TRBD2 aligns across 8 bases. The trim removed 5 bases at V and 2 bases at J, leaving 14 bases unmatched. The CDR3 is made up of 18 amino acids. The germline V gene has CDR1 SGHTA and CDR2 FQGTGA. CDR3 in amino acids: CASSPRGGGFSTYNEQFF. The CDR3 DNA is TGTGCCAGCAGCCCCCGGGGCGGGGGGTTTAGTACCTACAATGAGCAGTTCTTC.

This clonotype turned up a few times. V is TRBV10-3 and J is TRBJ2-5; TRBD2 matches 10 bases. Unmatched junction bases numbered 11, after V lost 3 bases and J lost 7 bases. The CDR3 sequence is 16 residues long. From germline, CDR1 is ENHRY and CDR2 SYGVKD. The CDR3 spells CAISEQLAGPLGTQYF. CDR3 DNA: TGTGCCATCAGTGAACAACTAGCGGGGCCCCTCGGGACCCAGTACTTC.

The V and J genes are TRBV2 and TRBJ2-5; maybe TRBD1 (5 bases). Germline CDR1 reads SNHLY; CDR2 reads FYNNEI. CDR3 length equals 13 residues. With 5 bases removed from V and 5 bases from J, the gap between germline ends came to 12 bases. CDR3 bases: TGTGCCAGCAGTTCTCGACAGTTTGAGACCCAGTACTTC. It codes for CASSSRQFETQYF.

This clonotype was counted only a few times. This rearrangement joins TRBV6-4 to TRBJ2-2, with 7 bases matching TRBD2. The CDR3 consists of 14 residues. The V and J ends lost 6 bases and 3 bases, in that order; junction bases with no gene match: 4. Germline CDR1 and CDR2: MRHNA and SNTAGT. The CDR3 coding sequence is TGTGCCAGCAGCCCCCGGGGGGACACCGGGGAGCTGTTTTTT. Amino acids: CASSPRGDTGELFF.

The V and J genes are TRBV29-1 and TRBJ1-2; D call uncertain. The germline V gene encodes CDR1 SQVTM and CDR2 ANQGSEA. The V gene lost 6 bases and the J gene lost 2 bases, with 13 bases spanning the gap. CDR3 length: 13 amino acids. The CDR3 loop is CSVGESPNYGYTF. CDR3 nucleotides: TGCAGCGTAGGCGAATCCCCGAACTATGGCTACACCTTC.

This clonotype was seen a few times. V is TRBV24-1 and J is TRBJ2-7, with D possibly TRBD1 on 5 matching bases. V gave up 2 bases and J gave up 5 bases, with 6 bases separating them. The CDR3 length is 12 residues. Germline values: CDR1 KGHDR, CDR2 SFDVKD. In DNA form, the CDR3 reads TGTGCCACCAGTGATTGGGGCAACGAGCAGTACTTC. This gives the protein CATSDWGNEQYF.

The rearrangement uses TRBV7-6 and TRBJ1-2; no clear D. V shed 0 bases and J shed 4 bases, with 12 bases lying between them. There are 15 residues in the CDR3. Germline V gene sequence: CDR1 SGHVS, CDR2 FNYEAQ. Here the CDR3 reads CASSLAKGEAYGYTF. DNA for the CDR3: TGTGCCAGCAGCTTAGCCAAGGGAGAAGCCTATGGCTACACCTTC. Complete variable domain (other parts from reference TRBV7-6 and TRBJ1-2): GAGVSQSPRYKVTKRGQDVALRCDPISGHVSLYWYRQALGQGPEFLTYFNYEAQQDKSGLPNDRFSAERPEGSISTLTIQRTEQRDSAMYRCASSLAKGEAYGYTFGSGTRLTVV.

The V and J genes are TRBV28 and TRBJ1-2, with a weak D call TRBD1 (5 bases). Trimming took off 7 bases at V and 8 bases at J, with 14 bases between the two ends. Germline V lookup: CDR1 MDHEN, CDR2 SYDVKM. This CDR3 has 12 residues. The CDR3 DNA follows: TGTGCCAGCATCGGCAGGGTGGGCGGCTACACCTTC. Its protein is CASIGRVGGYTF.

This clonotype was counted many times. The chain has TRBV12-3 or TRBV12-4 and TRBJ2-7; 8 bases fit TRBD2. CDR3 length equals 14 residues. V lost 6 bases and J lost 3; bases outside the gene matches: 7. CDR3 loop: CASSPRGGNYEQYF. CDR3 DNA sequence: TGTGCCAGCAGCCCCCGGGGGGGAAACTACGAGCAGTACTTC.

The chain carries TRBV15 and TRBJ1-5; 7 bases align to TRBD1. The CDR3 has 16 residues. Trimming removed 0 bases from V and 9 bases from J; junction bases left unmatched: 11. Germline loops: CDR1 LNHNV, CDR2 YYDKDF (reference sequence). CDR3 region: CATSRDQGDAGGPQHF. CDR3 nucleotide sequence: TGTGCCACCAGCAGAGATCAGGGGGACGCCGGAGGGCCCCAGCATTTT.

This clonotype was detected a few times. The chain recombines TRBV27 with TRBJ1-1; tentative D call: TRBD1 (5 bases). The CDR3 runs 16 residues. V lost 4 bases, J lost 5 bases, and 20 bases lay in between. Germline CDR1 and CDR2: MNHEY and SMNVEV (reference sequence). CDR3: CASSSAKRGKGTEAFF. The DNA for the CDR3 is TGTGCCAGCAGTTCCGCGAAACGGGGCAAGGGGACTGAAGCTTTCTTT.

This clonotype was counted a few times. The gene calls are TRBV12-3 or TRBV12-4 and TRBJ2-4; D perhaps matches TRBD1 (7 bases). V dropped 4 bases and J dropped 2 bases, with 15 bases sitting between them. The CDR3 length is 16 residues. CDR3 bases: TGTGCCAGCAGTTCATGGCAGGGGGGATCCAAAAACATTCAGTACTTC. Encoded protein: CASSSWQGGSKNIQYF.

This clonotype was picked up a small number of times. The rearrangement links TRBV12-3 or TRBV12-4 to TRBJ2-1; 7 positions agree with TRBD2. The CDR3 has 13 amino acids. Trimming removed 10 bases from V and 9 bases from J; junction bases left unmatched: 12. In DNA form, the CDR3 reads TGTGCCACGTCCGGGGGAGGGGAACGTGAGCAGTTCTTC. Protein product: CATSGGGEREQFF.

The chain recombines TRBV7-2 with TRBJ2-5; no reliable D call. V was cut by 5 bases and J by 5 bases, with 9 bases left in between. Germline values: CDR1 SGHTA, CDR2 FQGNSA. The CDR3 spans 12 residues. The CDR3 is CASSPFWETQYF. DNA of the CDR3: TGTGCCAGCAGCCCTTTTTGGGAGACCCAGTACTTC.

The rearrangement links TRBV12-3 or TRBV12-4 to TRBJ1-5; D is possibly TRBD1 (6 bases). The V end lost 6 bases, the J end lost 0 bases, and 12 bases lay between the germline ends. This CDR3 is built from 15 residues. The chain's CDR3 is CASSSGDGSNQPQHF. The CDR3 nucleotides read TGTGCCAGCAGCTCAGGGGACGGTAGCAATCAGCCCCAGCATTTT.

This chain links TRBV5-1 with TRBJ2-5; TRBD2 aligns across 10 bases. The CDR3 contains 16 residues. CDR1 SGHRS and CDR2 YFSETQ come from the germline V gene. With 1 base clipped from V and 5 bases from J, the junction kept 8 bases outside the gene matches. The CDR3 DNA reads TGCGCCAGCAGCTTGTCTAGCGGGGGCCCCGGCGAGACCCAGTACTTC. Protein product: CASSLSSGGPGETQYF. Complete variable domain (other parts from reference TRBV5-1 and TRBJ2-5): KAGVTQTPRYLIKTRGQQVTLSCSPISGHRSVSWYQQTPGQGLQFLFEYFSETQRNKGNFPGRFSGRQFSNSRSEMNVSTLELGDSALYLCASSLSSGGPGETQYFGPGTRLLVL.

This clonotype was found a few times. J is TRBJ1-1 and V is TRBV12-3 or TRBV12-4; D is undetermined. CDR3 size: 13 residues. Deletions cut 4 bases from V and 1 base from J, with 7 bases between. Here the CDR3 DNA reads TGTGCCAGCAGTTATTTCCCGAACACTGAAGCTTTCTTT. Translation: CASSYFPNTEAFF.

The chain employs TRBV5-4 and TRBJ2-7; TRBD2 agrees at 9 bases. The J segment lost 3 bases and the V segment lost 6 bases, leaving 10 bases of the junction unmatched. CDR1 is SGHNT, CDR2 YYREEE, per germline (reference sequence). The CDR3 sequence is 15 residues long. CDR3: CASTPGAGGNYEQYF. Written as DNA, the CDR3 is TGTGCCAGCACCCCGGGGGCGGGAGGGAACTACGAGCAGTACTTC.